The text below deals with one T cell receptor (beta chain). Germline CDR1 GTSNPN, CDR2 SVGIG (reference sequence). The CDR3 sequence is 14 residues long. The junction had 11 bases not matched to a gene; V was cut back by 0 bases and J by 9 bases. This specimen belongs to a study of blood T cell repertoires in COVID-19. Using immunoSEQ multiplex PCR, the repertoire was profiled, and TCRdb retains in-frame clones only, with some absent. The sample has approximately 80,000 clones; less than 90% are singletons. The sequenced sample consisted of peripheral blood. This rearrangement joins TRBV30 to TRBJ2-7; 7 bases agree with TRBD2. The receptor comes from a human donor in a cohort sampled during active COVID-19. CDR3 DNA: TGTGCCTGGAGTGTATTCAGGGTACGGGGGGTGCAGTACTTC. The encoded protein is CAWSVFRVRGVQYF.